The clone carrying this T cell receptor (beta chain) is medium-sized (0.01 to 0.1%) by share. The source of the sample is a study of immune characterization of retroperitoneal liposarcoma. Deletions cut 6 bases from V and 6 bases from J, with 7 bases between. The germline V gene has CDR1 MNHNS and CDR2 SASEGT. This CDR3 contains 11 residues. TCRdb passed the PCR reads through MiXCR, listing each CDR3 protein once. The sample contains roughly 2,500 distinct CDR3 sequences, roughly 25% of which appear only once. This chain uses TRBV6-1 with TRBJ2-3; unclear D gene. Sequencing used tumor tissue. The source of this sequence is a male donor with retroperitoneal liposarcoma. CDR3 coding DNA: TGTGCCAGCAGGAGGAGTGATACGCAGTATTTT. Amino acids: CASRRSDTQYF.